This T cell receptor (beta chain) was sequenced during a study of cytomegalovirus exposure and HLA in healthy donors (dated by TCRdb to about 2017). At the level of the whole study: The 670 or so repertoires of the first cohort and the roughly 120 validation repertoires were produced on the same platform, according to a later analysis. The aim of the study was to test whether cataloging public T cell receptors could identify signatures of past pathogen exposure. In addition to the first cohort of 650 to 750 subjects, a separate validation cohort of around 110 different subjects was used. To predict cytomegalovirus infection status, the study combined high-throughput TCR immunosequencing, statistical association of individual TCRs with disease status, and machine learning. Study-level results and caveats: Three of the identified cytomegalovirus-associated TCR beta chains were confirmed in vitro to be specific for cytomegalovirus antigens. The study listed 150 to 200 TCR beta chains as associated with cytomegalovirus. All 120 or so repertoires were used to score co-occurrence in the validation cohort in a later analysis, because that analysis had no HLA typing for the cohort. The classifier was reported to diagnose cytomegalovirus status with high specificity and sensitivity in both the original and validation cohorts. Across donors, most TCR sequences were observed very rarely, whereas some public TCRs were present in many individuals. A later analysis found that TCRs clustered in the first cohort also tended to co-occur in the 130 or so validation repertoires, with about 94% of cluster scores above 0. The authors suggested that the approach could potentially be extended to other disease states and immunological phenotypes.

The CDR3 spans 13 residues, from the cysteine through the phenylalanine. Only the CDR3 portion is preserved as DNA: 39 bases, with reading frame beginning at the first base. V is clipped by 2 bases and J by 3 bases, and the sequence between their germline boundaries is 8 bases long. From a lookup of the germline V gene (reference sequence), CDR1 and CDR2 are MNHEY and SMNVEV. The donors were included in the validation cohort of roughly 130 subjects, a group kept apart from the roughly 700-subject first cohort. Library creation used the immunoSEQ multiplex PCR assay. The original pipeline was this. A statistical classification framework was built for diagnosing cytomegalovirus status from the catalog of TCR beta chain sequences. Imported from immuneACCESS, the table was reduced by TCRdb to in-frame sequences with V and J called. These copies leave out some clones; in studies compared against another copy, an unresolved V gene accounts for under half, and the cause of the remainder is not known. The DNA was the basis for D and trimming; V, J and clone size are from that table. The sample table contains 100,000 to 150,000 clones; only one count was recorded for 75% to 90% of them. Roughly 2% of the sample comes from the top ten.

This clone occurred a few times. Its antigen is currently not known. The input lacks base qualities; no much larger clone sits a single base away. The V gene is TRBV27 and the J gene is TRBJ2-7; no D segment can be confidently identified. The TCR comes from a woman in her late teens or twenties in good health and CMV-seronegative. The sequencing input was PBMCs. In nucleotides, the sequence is TGTGCCAGCAGTTTAGGCCAGTACTACGAGCAGTACTTC. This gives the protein CASSLGQYYEQYF.